The 21 T cell receptor beta chains below all came from one sample that was sequenced in a study of identical twins. Using its own MiXCR run on the 5' RACE reads, TCRdb lists one record per CDR3 protein. The sample lists fewer than 550,000 distinct CDR3 sequences, over 12% seen once, with 0.44% in the top ten. Another study also made use of these data, one on yellow fever vaccine responses in identical twins.

Material for sequencing was CD4+ T cells sorted from blood. Receptor source: a woman between 18 and 30 years old in good health.

CDR3 amino acids: CASSSTSGRNLNTGELFF. The CDR3 DNA follows: TGTGCCAGCAGCTCGACTAGCGGACGAAACTTGAACACCGGGGAGCTGTTTTTT. The V and J genes are TRBV7-3 and TRBJ2-2, with TRBD2 matching 9 bases. V lost 4 bases, J lost 1 base, and 10 bases stayed unmatched. Germline V lookup: CDR1 SGHTA, CDR2 FQGTGA. CDR3 size: 18 residues.

This rearrangement joins TRBV18 to TRBJ1-2, with a possible D match to TRBD1 (6 bases). Germline V CDR1 and CDR2: KGHSH, LQKENI. V was clipped by 5 bases and J by 4 bases, with 17 bases between them. The CDR3 is 15 amino acids. The CDR3 region has the DNA TGTGCCAGCTCAAAGGGGGGCAAGGAGCTCTATGGCTACACCTTC. It translates to CASSKGGKELYGYTF.

The CDR3 nucleotides read TGTGCCAGCAGCCTCCGGAGGCTAGCGGGCACAGATACGCAGTATTTT. Its protein product is CASSLRRLAGTDTQYF. The rearrangement links TRBV3-1 to TRBJ2-3, with TRBD2 matching 7 bases. Trimming cost V 4 bases and J 1 base; bases outside gene matches: 8. The CDR3 consists of 16 residues. CDR1 is LGHDT and CDR2 is YNNKEL in the germline V gene (reference sequence).

The rearrangement uses TRBV28 and TRBJ2-1, with 9 bases identical to TRBD2. With 8 bases clipped from V and 1 base from J, the junction kept 9 bases outside the gene matches. Looked up from germline, CDR1 is MDHEN and CDR2 is SYDVKM. The CDR3 is 16 residues long. The chain's CDR3 is CASPPLAGESYNEQFF. The CDR3 bases are TGTGCCAGCCCACCCTTAGCGGGAGAATCCTACAATGAGCAGTTCTTC.

This clonotype was seen more than once but under ten times. The CDR3 DNA follows: TGCAGTGCTAGAGGCAGGGGGGTCAATCAGCCCCAGCATTTT. The encoded protein is CSARGRGVNQPQHF. The chain couples TRBV20-1 to TRBJ1-5; 7 positions match TRBD1. The CDR3 consists of 14 residues. With V trimmed by 1 base and J by 3 bases, 3 bases remained unmatched. CDR1 is DFQATT, CDR2 SNEGSKA, per germline (reference sequence).

V gene TRBV4-1 combines with J gene TRBJ2-2, with unresolved D. Trimming removed 2 bases at V and 2 bases at J, with 12 bases between. CDR1 is MGHRA, CDR2 YSYEKL, per germline. The CDR3 runs 16 residues. The CDR3 here is CASSQPYMQNTGELFF. The CDR3, as DNA: TGCGCCAGCAGCCAACCTTACATGCAAAACACCGGGGAGCTGTTTTTT.

This chain uses TRBV15 with TRBJ2-7; D remains ambiguous. V shed 3 bases and J shed 3 bases, with 6 bases lying between them. Looked up from germline, CDR1 is LNHNV and CDR2 is YYDKDF (reference sequence). CDR3 length equals 12 residues. The CDR3 protein is CATSRAFYEQYF. The CDR3 nucleotides read TGTGCCACCAGCAGGGCTTTCTACGAGCAGTACTTC. Full variable domain (remainder filled in from reference TRBV15 and TRBJ2-7): DAMVIQNPRYQVTQFGKPVTLSCSQTLNHNVMYWYQQKSSQAPKLLFHYYDKDFNNEADTPDNFQSRRPNTSFCFLDIRSPGLGDTAMYLCATSRAFYEQYFGPGTRLTVT.

This chain connects TRBV12-3 or TRBV12-4 to TRBJ1-1; the D is unclear. The CDR3 spans 15 residues. Trimming removed 3 bases at V and 0 bases at J, with 11 bases between. This CDR3 reads CASSLEQPMNTEAFF. The CDR3 coding sequence is TGTGCCAGCAGTTTGGAGCAGCCGATGAACACTGAAGCTTTCTTT.

This sequence joins TRBV7-9 and TRBJ2-2, with TRBD1 identical over 7 bases. V was clipped by 5 bases and J by 4 bases; unmatched bases: 4. The CDR3 has 14 amino acids. Germline V gene sequence: CDR1 SEHNR, CDR2 FQNEAQ (reference sequence). CDR3: CASSLQGSTGELFF. In DNA form, the CDR3 reads TGTGCCAGCAGCCTACAGGGGAGCACCGGGGAGCTGTTTTTT.

The chain employs TRBV28 and TRBJ2-7; 10 positions agree with TRBD2. J gave up 2 bases and V 6 bases, and 13 bases lay outside the gene matches. Per the germline V gene, CDR1 is MDHEN and CDR2 is SYDVKM. There are 17 residues in the CDR3. In nucleotides, the CDR3 is TGTGCCAGCAGGAAACGGGCTAGCGGGAGACACACCTACGAGCAGTACTTC. Translation: CASRKRASGRHTYEQYF.

This clonotype has a handful of counts. The chain has TRBV7-9 and TRBJ2-1; a weak D match, TRBD2 (5 bases). The CDR3 extends over 15 amino acids. The V gene's germline CDR1 is SEHNR and CDR2 FQNEAQ (reference sequence). V was clipped by 2 bases and J by 2 bases, with 10 bases between them. CDR3 DNA sequence: TGTGCCAGCAGCTTACGGGAACTTCCCTACAATGAGCAGTTCTTC. Protein sequence: CASSLRELPYNEQFF.

CDR3 sequence (DNA): TGTGCCACCAGCAGAGATAAGGGGACTAGGGCTTACGAGCAGTACTTC. Translated, it gives CATSRDKGTRAYEQYF. This chain uses TRBV15 with TRBJ2-7; 8 positions agree with TRBD2. V lost 0 bases, J lost 4 bases, and 8 bases stayed unmatched. The germline V gene encodes CDR1 LNHNV and CDR2 YYDKDF (reference sequence). The CDR3 extends over 16 amino acids.

This clonotype was seen more than once but under ten times. The chain joins TRBV27 to TRBJ1-1; 8 bases agree with TRBD1. V was pared by 2 bases and J by 4 bases, with 9 bases of the junction left unmatched. CDR3 length: 16 residues. The germline gives CDR1 MNHEY, CDR2 SMNVEV (reference sequence). This CDR3 reads CASSLRPRTGRTEAFF. Here the CDR3 DNA reads TGTGCCAGCAGTTTAAGACCTCGGACAGGGCGCACTGAAGCTTTCTTT.

This clonotype was picked up a small number of times. At one end, the junction sequence differs from germline, possibly due to a read error. The chain has TRBV6-1 and TRBJ2-7; 10 bases agree with TRBD2. Germline assignment: CDR1 MNHNS and CDR2 SASEGT. The CDR3 loop spans 15 amino acids. CDR3: CVSSETSGTYYEQYF. CDR3 nucleotides: TGTGTCAGCAGTGAAACTAGCGGGACTTACTACGAGCAGTACTTC.

The genes are TRBV9 and TRBJ2-5; the match to TRBD2 covers 7 bases. The CDR3 loop spans 17 amino acids. Germline V gene data show CDR1 as SGDLS and CDR2 as YYNGEE. Trimming cost V 2 bases and J 2 bases; bases outside gene matches: 12. DNA of the CDR3: TGTGCCAGCAGCGTTGCCGGGGGAGGGGATCTTCAAGAGACCCAGTACTTC. Translating gives CASSVAGGGDLQETQYF. The full variable domain, rest sourced from reference TRBV9 and TRBJ2-5, is DSGVTQTPKHLITATGQRVTLRCSPRSGDLSVYWYQQSLDQGLQFLIQYYNGEERAKGNILERFSAQQFPDLHSELNLSSLELGDSALYFCASSVAGGGDLQETQYFGPGTRLLVL.

This chain connects TRBV6-1 to TRBJ2-3, with TRBD1 identical over 7 bases. The germline V gene encodes CDR1 MNHNS and CDR2 SASEGT. This CDR3 region has 18 residues. J gave up 0 bases and V 6 bases, and 15 bases lay outside the gene matches. The CDR3 DNA reads as TGTGCCAGCAGCTCCGGGACAGCCTCCGGTTTTAGCACAGATACGCAGTATTTT. As protein: CASSSGTASGFSTDTQYF.

This clonotype was seen a few times. The CDR3, as DNA: TGTGCCAGCAGCTTGAACGGGGGGCCGAACACCGGGGAGCTGTTTTTT. Translation gives CASSLNGGPNTGELFF. The chain joins TRBV5-6 to TRBJ2-2; D is perhaps TRBD2 (7 bases). With 1 base removed from V and 0 bases from J, the gap between germline ends came to 10 bases. The CDR3 is 16 amino acids. Germline lookup yields CDR1 SGHDT and CDR2 YYEEEE.

The table lists this clonotype with a few counts. The gene calls are TRBV5-1 and TRBJ2-7, with 10 bases matching TRBD1. V was pared by 0 bases and J by 5 bases, with 11 bases of the junction left unmatched. This CDR3 contains 17 residues. Per the germline V gene, CDR1 is SGHRS and CDR2 is YFSETQ. The CDR3 nucleotides read TGCGCCAGCAGCTTGGTATTCAGCGACAGGGGGCATCACGAGCAGTACTTC. As protein: CASSLVFSDRGHHEQYF.

J is TRBJ1-5 and V is TRBV20-1; possible D gene TRBD1, 6 bases. With 7 bases removed from V and 0 bases from J, the gap between germline ends came to 13 bases. This CDR3 region has 14 residues. CDR1 and CDR2 from the germline V gene are DFQATT and SNEGSKA (reference sequence). CDR3 sequence reads: CSVGGDYSNQPQHF. The CDR3 nucleotides are TGCAGTGTGGGGGGCGACTATAGCAATCAGCCCCAGCATTTT.

The table lists this clonotype with many counts. The chain has TRBV2 and TRBJ2-1, with a tentative D call TRBD2 (10 bases). Trimming left V 8 bases short and J 0 bases short, with 29 bases between. The CDR3 loop spans 20 amino acids. Germline V gene lookup returns CDR1 SNHLY and CDR2 FYNNEI. CDR3 nucleotide sequence: TGTGCCAGCTACAGGGGGCGGGTAGCGGGAGGCCTCAGCTCCTACAATGAGCAGTTCTTC. It is translated as CASYRGRVAGGLSSYNEQFF.

This clonotype showed up just a few times. This CDR3 is CASSQDPLARYEQYF. The CDR3 DNA reads TGTGCCAGCAGCCAAGACCCACTAGCGAGGTACGAGCAGTACTTC. The chain employs TRBV3-1 and TRBJ2-7; TRBD2 agrees at 7 bases. V lost 0 bases, J lost 4 bases, and 6 bases stayed unmatched. The CDR3 is 15 amino acids. CDR1 is LGHDT, CDR2 YNNKEL, per germline (reference sequence).